What follows are 5 T cell receptor beta chains derived from one specimen sequenced in a study of blood T cell repertoires in COVID-19. Libraries were prepared by immunoSEQ multiplex PCR; TCRdb keeps only in-frame clonotypes and omits some of them. The sample lists approximately 94,000 clones; about 91% were seen once. The specimen was peripheral blood. The receptors stem from a human donor in a cohort sampled during active COVID-19.

This chain connects TRBV6-5 to TRBJ2-1, with D perhaps matching TRBD2 (5 bases). V lost 6 bases and J 0 bases, leaving 12 bases between the germline ends. The CDR3 totals 15 residues. Germline CDR1 is MNHEY and CDR2 is SVGAGI. The CDR3 loop is CASRYRGTSYNEQFF. CDR3 bases: TGTGCCAGCAGGTACCGGGGAACCTCCTACAATGAGCAGTTCTTC.

The rearrangement uses TRBV18 and TRBJ1-5, with no clear D. The CDR3 has 14 amino acids. The germline CDR1 and CDR2 sequences are KGHSH and LQKENI. The germline V and J ends were trimmed by 5 bases and 7 bases, with 15 bases remaining between them. CDR3 in amino acids: CASSAREGWQPQHF. CDR3 DNA sequence: TGTGCCAGCTCAGCAAGAGAGGGATGGCAGCCCCAGCATTTT.

The chain uses TRBV10-3 and TRBJ1-2, with 7 bases fitting TRBD1. The J segment lost 3 bases and the V segment lost 2 bases, leaving 12 bases of the junction unmatched. The CDR3 sequence is 17 residues long. Germline-derived CDR1 and CDR2 are ENHRY and SYGVKD. As DNA, the CDR3 is TGTGCCATCAGTGAGCCTAGACAGGGAAGGGTGGACTATGGCTACACCTTC. Translation: CAISEPRQGRVDYGYTF.

The chain recombines TRBV19 with TRBJ1-3; no clear D. CDR3 size: 16 residues. Trimming cost V 7 bases and J 0 bases, with 16 bases left between them. CDR1 and CDR2 from the germline V gene are LNHDA and SQIVND (reference sequence). The CDR3: CASTPYEKLSGNTIYF. For the CDR3, the DNA is TGTGCCAGTACCCCCTACGAGAAGCTCTCTGGAAACACCATATATTTT.

The DNA of the CDR3 is TGTGCCAGCAGTCCAAATGCCGTCTACAGGGGGCGAGTCACAGATACGCAGTATTTT. The encoded protein is CASSPNAVYRGRVTDTQYF. The chain uses TRBV28 and TRBJ2-3; 9 nucleotides line up with TRBD1. The ends lost 5 bases at V and 2 bases at J; junction bases unmatched: 17. Germline assignment: CDR1 MDHEN and CDR2 SYDVKM. The CDR3 has 19 amino acids. Full variable domain (rest looked up from reference TRBV28 and TRBJ2-3): DVKVTQSSRYLVKRTGEKVFLECVQDMDHENMFWYRQDPGLGLRLIYFSYDVKMKEKGDIPEGYSVSREKKERFSLILESASTNQTSMYLCASSPNAVYRGRVTDTQYFGPGTRLTVL.